Below are 9 T cell receptor beta chains sequenced from a single sample in a study of human T cells and chemical hapten exposure. TCRdb re-called the RACE reads through MiXCR, storing one row per CDR3 protein. The sample shows approximately 350,000 distinct CDR3 sequences, under 9% of them seen only once. This sample's time point: patch test 1, 2 weeks after DPC sensitization. Specified treatment: therapeutic diphenylcyclopropenone sensitization with weekly scalp DPC. Material: whole blood, obtained in connection with sensitization to the hapten diphenylcyclopropenone (DPC). The receptors come from a woman aged 18-35 years with alopecia areata. Some clones in this sample may be carry-over from other donors' samples.

This clonotype was seen many times. V usage is TRBV12-3 or TRBV12-4 and J usage is TRBJ2-7; D ambiguous. Deletions cut 7 bases from V and 3 bases from J, with 10 bases between. The CDR3 extends over 12 amino acids. As DNA, the CDR3 is TGTGCCAGCACCACGGGCTTCTACGAGCAGTACTTC. It specifies CASTTGFYEQYF.

This clonotype has a handful of counts. This chain uses TRBV7-2 with TRBJ2-3; D not certain. CDR3 size: 12 residues. The V gene lost 4 bases and the J gene lost 6 bases, with 8 bases spanning the gap. CDR1 is SGHTA, CDR2 FQGNSA, per germline. CDR3 DNA sequence: TGTGCCAGCAGCTCCCCCGGGGATACGCAGTATTTT. As protein: CASSSPGDTQYF. Supplemented by reference TRBV7-2 and TRBJ2-3, the full variable domain reads GAGVSQSPSNKVTEKGKDVELRCDPISGHTALYWYRQSLGQGLEFLIYFQGNSAPDKSGLPSDRFSAERTGGSVSTLTIQRTQQEDSAVYLCASSSPGDTQYFGPGTRLTVL.

V is TRBV6-5 and J is TRBJ1-2, with D possibly TRBD1 on 5 matching bases. In germline, CDR1 is MNHEY, CDR2 SVGAGI. Trimming took off 2 bases at V and 8 bases at J, with 21 bases between the two ends. The CDR3 has 16 residues. CDR3: CASSYDSLSGIVGYTF. The CDR3 nucleotides read TGTGCCAGCAGTTACGACAGCCTCTCCGGAATTGTGGGCTACACCTTC.

Only a few counts were recorded for this clonotype. The gene calls are TRBV7-9 and TRBJ1-2; a weak D match, TRBD1 (5 bases). V lost 6 bases, J lost 3 bases, and 11 bases lay in between. The CDR3 has 13 residues. The germline gives CDR1 SEHNR, CDR2 FQNEAQ (reference sequence). CDR3 nucleotide sequence: TGTGCCAGCAGGAGGGGACGGGACTATGGCTACACCTTC. Amino acid sequence: CASRRGRDYGYTF.

This clonotype occurred a few times. The J gene is TRBJ2-2, the V gene TRBV12-3 or TRBV12-4, with 13 bases fitting TRBD2. The CDR3 totals 15 residues. V lost 5 bases to trimming and J lost 4 bases; unmatched junction nucleotides: 1. The CDR3 sequence: CASSTSGGATGELFF. Here the CDR3 DNA reads TGTGCCAGCAGTACTAGCGGGGGGGCCACCGGGGAGCTGTTTTTT.

This clonotype was seen many times. This chain connects TRBV5-6 to TRBJ1-1; D uncertain. Germline V gene lookup returns CDR1 SGHDT and CDR2 YYEEEE. With 0 bases removed from V and 1 base from J, the gap between germline ends came to 13 bases. The CDR3 totals 16 residues. CDR3 in amino acids: CASSLAGEKRNTEAFF. The CDR3 nucleotides are TGTGCCAGCAGCTTGGCCGGGGAGAAAAGGAACACTGAAGCTTTCTTT.

There are a few counts of this clonotype. V usage is TRBV13 and J usage is TRBJ1-2; D possibly corresponds to TRBD1 (5 bases). V shed 1 base and J shed 2 bases, with 11 bases lying between them. The CDR3 spans 15 residues. Germline V gives CDR1 PRHDT, CDR2 FYEKMQ (reference sequence). CDR3 loop: CASSLDLAGNYGYTF. The CDR3 region has the DNA TGTGCCAGCAGCTTAGACCTGGCAGGGAACTATGGCTACACCTTC.

This clonotype was counted at least ten times. The gene calls are TRBV11-1 and TRBJ2-6, with 8 bases lining up with TRBD1. J gave up 2 bases and V 2 bases, and 20 bases lay outside the gene matches. The CDR3 is 22 residues long. The germline V gene encodes CDR1 SGHAT and CDR2 FQDESV (reference sequence). The CDR3 here is CASSLLAAPAPGGQAGANVLTF. The CDR3 nucleotides read TGTGCCAGCAGCTTACTCGCCGCCCCGGCCCCAGGGGGCCAGGCTGGGGCCAACGTCCTGACTTTC.

Ten or more counts support this clonotype. The genes are TRBV10-3 and TRBJ2-3, with a weak D call TRBD2 (6 bases). The germline CDR1 and CDR2 sequences are ENHRY and SYGVKD. The CDR3 runs 14 residues. The V gene lost 7 bases and the J gene lost 4 bases, with 15 bases spanning the gap. CDR3 in amino acids: CAIIFGGTPDTQYF. In DNA form, the CDR3 reads TGTGCCATCATTTTCGGGGGTACGCCAGATACGCAGTATTTT.